This T cell receptor beta chain is from a study of T cell changes during pregnancy in multiple sclerosis. Germline V gene data show CDR1 as MNHEY and CDR2 as SMNVEV (reference sequence). The length of the CDR3 is 13 residues. The V end was cut by 4 bases, the J end by 5 bases, with 11 bases between. Assay used: immunoSEQ multiplex PCR; TCRdb lists only in-frame clones, some missing. This table has roughly 89,000 clones, approximately 92% appearing once. This material consisted of peripheral blood, taken in the first trimester of pregnancy. The TCR sequence derives from a female donor with multiple sclerosis, enrolled in a pregnancy study. The genes are TRBV27 and TRBJ2-5, with D perhaps matching TRBD1 (6 bases). CDR3 region: CASSSYRDETQYF. CDR3 in DNA: TGTGCCAGCAGTTCCTACAGGGACGAGACCCAGTACTTC.